The table lists the clone carrying this TCR beta chain with many counts. What it recognizes is unknown. For TCR beta, libraries came from iRepertoire HTBI primers and Arm-PCR of CDR3 regions. Authors' processing steps: Overall, samples carried roughly 60 TRBV and approximately 14 TRBJ segments. Each CDR3 protein is one row after TCRdb ran MiXCR on the multiplex PCR reads. TCRdb's processing, not the authors' own work, is the source of the V and J calls. The data show around 460,000 distinct CDR3 sequences, approximately 23% seen once. This specimen comes from a study of regulatory T cells in long-lasting Graves disease. For the study at large: Disease was considered persistent Graves' disease after over 5 years of antithyroid drugs (with positive TSH receptor antibodies).

The ends were cut back, 5 bases at V and 4 bases at J, with 8 bases in the middle. The CDR3 loop spans 12 amino acids. General study findings and limits: Less diverse TCR repertoires were seen in persistent Graves' patients than in newly diagnosed ones.

Time point here: persistent/refractory GD, antithyroid drugs over 5 years with positive TRAb. Preparation of the TCR library used RNA extracted from PBMCs. The collection involved drawing nine milliliters of peripheral blood into EDTA tubes. The starting material was peripheral blood mononuclear cells (PBMCs), obtained when the disease was refractory, from a patient treated with antithyroid drugs. The TCR was taken from a female donor with Graves disease. The genes are TRBV12-3 or TRBV12-4 and TRBJ1-2; no reliable D call. The CDR3, as DNA: TGTGCCAGCAGTCCTATCTTCTATGGCTACACCTTC. As protein: CASSPIFYGYTF.